A selection of T cell receptor beta chains follows, all from one sample in a study of T cell repertoires in cytomegalovirus infection. TCRdb re-called the reads with MiXCR, one entry per CDR3 protein. The table shows around 360,000 distinct CDR3 sequences, with about a third occurring only once. No antigen has been assigned to these receptors. Sequencing was performed on cultured PBMCs, taken from culture after CMV antigen stimulation. The receptors originated from a human donor in good health (CMV status not recorded). Some clones in this sample may be carry-over from other donors' samples. Each CDR3 is given without its conserved first and last residue.

cdr3_length j_call v_call cdr3_aa
12 TRBJ2-5 TRBV20-1 SARELGGGETQY
12 TRBJ2-1 TRBV18 ASSPFTDNNEQF
13 TRBJ2-1 TRBV5-5 ASSYVGGRSSEQF
14 TRBJ2-2 TRBV7-8 ASSRLSGSGTGELF
12 TRBJ1-1 TRBV27 ASSLTGADSEAF
11 TRBJ1-2 TRBV7-3 ASSLSQGNGYT
10 TRBJ2-1 TRBV6-2/TRBV6-3 ASSSETREQF
11 TRBJ2-5 TRBV29-1 SVDRTGKGAQY
11 TRBJ2-1 TRBV5-1 ASSPQGTDEQF
11 TRBJ1-6 TRBV7-9 ASSQKPNSPLH
13 TRBJ1-5 TRBV28 ASRRGGTDNQPQH
11 TRBJ1-1 TRBV27 ASGMKMNTEAF
13 TRBJ2-2 TRBV7-6 ASSLLTSATGELF
12 TRBJ1-5 TRBV7-8 ASSPAGSNQPQH
11 TRBJ2-3 TRBV4-3 ASSQGQTDTQY
15 TRBJ1-5 TRBV27 ASSLFAIFDSNQPQH
15 TRBJ2-3 TRBV7-9 ASSSARGGVSTDTQY
14 TRBJ2-3 TRBV7-3 ASSMTGGGTTDTQY
11 TRBJ2-5 TRBV12-3/TRBV12-4 ASSLRIQETQY
10 TRBJ1-1 TRBV7-2 ASSRGGPEAF
13 TRBJ2-3 TRBV7-6 ASSTGLDGADTQY
11 TRBJ2-2 TRBV29-1 SVRVLNTGELF
11 TRBJ1-2 TRBV6-1 ASRVAAEYGYT
14 TRBJ2-1 TRBV24-1 ATSDSAGISYNEQF
10 TRBJ2-3 TRBV11-2 ASSLDRGAQY
14 TRBJ2-1 TRBV19 ASSIAGTSGYNEQF
14 TRBJ2-6 TRBV6-1 ASKGQDESGANVLT
16 TRBJ2-6 TRBV6-5 ASTFGGLFSSGANVLT
12 TRBJ1-1 TRBV18 ASSPRASPTEAF
10 TRBJ2-3 TRBV19 ASSLAEDTQY
13 TRBJ2-3 TRBV6-4 ASSETGQGPDTQY
13 TRBJ2-3 TRBV7-3 ASSQLAGSKDTQY
13 TRBJ2-1 TRBV6-1 ASSFGLGVSNEQF
15 TRBJ2-4 TRBV7-2 ASSLRPPAGGENIQY
13 TRBJ1-4 TRBV7-2 ASSGRAGHNEKLV
13 TRBJ2-5 TRBV19 ASSIVGRGGETQY
12 TRBJ1-1 TRBV7-9 ASSPTGQNTEAF
13 TRBJ2-2 TRBV12-3/TRBV12-4 ASRRTESHTGELF
12 TRBJ2-3 TRBV7-2 ASSLRLSTDTQY